This paragraph reports one T cell receptor beta chain. Its antigen remains undetermined. One base away there is no much larger clone; base qualities are not given. This sample is drawn from a study of T cell changes during pregnancy in multiple sclerosis (dated by TCRdb to about 2019). About the investigation overall: The study examined how the T cell repertoire changed over the course of pregnancy in women with multiple sclerosis.

The library was generated by the immunoSEQ multiplex PCR assay. Imported from immuneACCESS, the table was reduced by TCRdb to in-frame sequences with V and J called. These copies leave out some clones; in studies compared against another copy, an unresolved V gene accounts for under half, and the cause of the remainder is not known. The sample table lists nearly 60,000 clones, 91% of them with a count of one. The ten biggest clones cover approximately 0.49% of the sample. The CDR3, cysteine through phenylalanine, is 17 amino acids long. Of the read, only the CDR3 DNA is kept; its 51 bases are in frame from base 1. The V and J ends are trimmed by 3 bases and 5 bases, leaving 18 bases between them. CDR1 SGHDT and CDR2 YYEEEE were looked up in the germline V gene.

This chain joins TRBV5-6 to TRBJ1-6; the D region possibly corresponds to TRBD1 (5 bases align). The source was CD4+ T cells from peripheral blood mononuclear cells, collected after pregnancy. This clonotype was sampled from a female donor in good health, enrolled as a control in a pregnancy study. The DNA sequence is TGTGCCAGCAGCTCCACCCTGCGGCAGGGCAATAATTCACCCCTCCACTTT. Its product reads: CASSSTLRQGNNSPLHF.